This is a list of T cell receptor beta chains from one sample in a study of cytomegalovirus exposure and HLA in healthy donors. Sequencing was performed with immunoSEQ multiplex PCR; in TCRdb, only in-frame clones are kept and a portion is missing. Here the sample spans fewer than 110,000 clones, 81% being singletons. The sample comprised PBMCs. All receptors derive from a man between 25 and 39 years old in good health and CMV-seronegative. CDR3s include the opening cysteine and the closing phenylalanine or tryptophan. Each record gives: D gene, V gene, J gene, clone size, CDR3 protein, CDR3 DNA. The D gene is left open where the match is weak. Clone sizes are given selectively: once, few, many, or a class where the clone is expanded.

D gene: -
V gene: TRBV7-8
J gene: TRBJ1-5
clone size: -
CDR3 protein: CASTPGRDHQPQHF
CDR3 DNA: TGTGCCAGCACCCCGGGGAGGGACCATCAGCCCCAGCATTTT

D gene: TRBD1
V gene: TRBV7-2
J gene: TRBJ1-1
clone size: few
CDR3 protein: CASSPRTGRGDTEAFF
CDR3 DNA: TGTGCCAGCAGCCCCCGGACAGGAAGGGGTGACACTGAAGCTTTCTTT

D gene: -
V gene: TRBV7-9
J gene: TRBJ1-1
clone size: -
CDR3 protein: CASSKNRETEAFF
CDR3 DNA: TGTGCCAGCAGCAAAAACAGGGAAACTGAAGCTTTCTTT

D gene: TRBD1
V gene: TRBV6-5
J gene: TRBJ1-1
clone size: -
CDR3 protein: CASRSGGTEAFF
CDR3 DNA: TGTGCCAGCAGGTCAGGGGGCACTGAAGCTTTCTTT

D gene: -
V gene: TRBV30
J gene: TRBJ2-1
clone size: few
CDR3 protein: CAWSYTREQFF
CDR3 DNA: TGTGCCTGGAGTTATACGAGGGAGCAGTTCTTC

D gene: -
V gene: TRBV27
J gene: TRBJ1-5
clone size: -
CDR3 protein: CASSLYTNQPQHF
CDR3 DNA: TGTGCCAGCAGTTTATACACCAATCAGCCCCAGCATTTT

D gene: -
V gene: TRBV5-1
J gene: TRBJ1-2
clone size: -
CDR3 protein: CASSSTTAVNYGYTF
CDR3 DNA: TGCGCCAGCAGCTCCACGACAGCAGTTAACTATGGCTACACCTTC

D gene: TRBD2
V gene: TRBV7-2
J gene: TRBJ2-5
clone size: -
CDR3 protein: CASSRPGGWETQYF
CDR3 DNA: TGTGCCAGCAGCCGACCCGGGGGGTGGGAGACCCAGTACTTC

D gene: -
V gene: TRBV21-1
J gene: TRBJ2-7
clone size: -
CDR3 protein: CASSSLRVSGGSYEQYF
CDR3 DNA: TGTGCCAGCAGCAGTCTGAGGGTCTCGGGCGGCTCCTACGAGCAGTACTTC

D gene: -
V gene: TRBV28
J gene: TRBJ2-1
clone size: -
CDR3 protein: CASSVGPHEQFF
CDR3 DNA: TGTGCCAGCAGTGTGGGGCCCCATGAGCAGTTCTTC

D gene: -
V gene: TRBV5-1
J gene: TRBJ2-3
clone size: -
CDR3 protein: CASSLEPASLSTDTQYF
CDR3 DNA: TGCGCCAGCAGCTTGGAGCCGGCATCACTAAGCACAGATACGCAGTATTTT